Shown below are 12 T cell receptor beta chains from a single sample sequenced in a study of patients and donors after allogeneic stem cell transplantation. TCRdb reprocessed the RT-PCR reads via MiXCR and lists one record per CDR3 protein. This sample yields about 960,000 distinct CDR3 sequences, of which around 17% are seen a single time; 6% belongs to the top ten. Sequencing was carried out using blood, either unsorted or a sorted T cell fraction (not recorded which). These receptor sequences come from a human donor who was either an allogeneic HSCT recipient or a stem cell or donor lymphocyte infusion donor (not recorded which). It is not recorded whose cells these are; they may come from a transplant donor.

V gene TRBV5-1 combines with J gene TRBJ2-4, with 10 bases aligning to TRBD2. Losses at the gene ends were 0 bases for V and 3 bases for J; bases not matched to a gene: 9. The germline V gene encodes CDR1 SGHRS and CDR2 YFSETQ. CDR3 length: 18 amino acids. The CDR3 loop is CASSLDLAGENFKNIQYF. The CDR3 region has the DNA TGCGCCAGCAGCTTGGATCTAGCGGGGGAAAATTTCAAAAACATTCAGTACTTC.

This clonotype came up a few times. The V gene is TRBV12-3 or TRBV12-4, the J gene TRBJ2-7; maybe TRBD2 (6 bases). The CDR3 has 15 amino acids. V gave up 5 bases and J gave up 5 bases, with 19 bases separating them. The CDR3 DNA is TGTGCCAGCAGTCCAGTCGTGGGGGGACTCCACGAGCAGTACTTC. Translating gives CASSPVVGGLHEQYF.

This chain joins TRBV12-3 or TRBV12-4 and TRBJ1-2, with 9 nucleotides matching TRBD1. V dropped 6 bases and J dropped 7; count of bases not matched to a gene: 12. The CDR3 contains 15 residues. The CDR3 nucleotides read TGTGCCAGCAGCCCCACCTCACAGGGGGCCCCTGGCTACACCTTC. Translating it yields CASSPTSQGAPGYTF.

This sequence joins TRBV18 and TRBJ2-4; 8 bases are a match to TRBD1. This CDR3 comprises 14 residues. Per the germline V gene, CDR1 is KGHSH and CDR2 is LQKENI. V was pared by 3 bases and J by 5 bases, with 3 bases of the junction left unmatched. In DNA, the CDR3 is TGTGCCAGCTCACCGTACAGGGGGGAAAACATTCAGTACTTC. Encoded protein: CASSPYRGENIQYF.

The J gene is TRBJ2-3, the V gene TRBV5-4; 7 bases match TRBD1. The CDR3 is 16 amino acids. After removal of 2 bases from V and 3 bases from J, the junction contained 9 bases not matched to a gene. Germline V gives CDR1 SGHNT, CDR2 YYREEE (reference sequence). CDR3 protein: CASSFKNRGWTDTQYF. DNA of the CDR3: TGTGCCAGCAGCTTTAAAAACAGGGGTTGGACAGATACGCAGTATTTT.

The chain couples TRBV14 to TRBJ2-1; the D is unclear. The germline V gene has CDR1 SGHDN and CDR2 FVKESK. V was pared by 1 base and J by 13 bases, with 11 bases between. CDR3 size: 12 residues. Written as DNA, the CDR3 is TGTGCCAGCAGCCAAGTTCCAGGTATACAGTTCTTC. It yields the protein CASSQVPGIQFF.

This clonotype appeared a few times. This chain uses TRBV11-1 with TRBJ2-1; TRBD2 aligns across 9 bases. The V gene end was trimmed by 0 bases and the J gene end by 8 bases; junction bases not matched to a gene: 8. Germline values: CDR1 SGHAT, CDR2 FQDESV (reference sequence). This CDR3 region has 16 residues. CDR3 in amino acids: CASSLARGTSPHEQFF. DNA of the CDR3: TGTGCCAGCAGCTTAGCGCGGGGGACTAGCCCCCATGAGCAGTTCTTC.

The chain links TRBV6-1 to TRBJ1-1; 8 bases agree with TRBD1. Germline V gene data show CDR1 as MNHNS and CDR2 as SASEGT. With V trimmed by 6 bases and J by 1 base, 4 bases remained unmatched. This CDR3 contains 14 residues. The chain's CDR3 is CASREDRANTEAFF. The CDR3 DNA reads TGTGCCAGCAGAGAGGACAGGGCGAACACTGAAGCTTTCTTT.

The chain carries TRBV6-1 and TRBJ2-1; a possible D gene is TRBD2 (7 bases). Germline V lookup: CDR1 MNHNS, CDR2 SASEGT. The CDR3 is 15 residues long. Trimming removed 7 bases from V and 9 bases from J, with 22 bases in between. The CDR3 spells CASTQPGGLTTEQFF. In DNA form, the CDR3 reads TGTGCCAGCACCCAACCCGGGGGGCTGACTACTGAGCAGTTCTTC.

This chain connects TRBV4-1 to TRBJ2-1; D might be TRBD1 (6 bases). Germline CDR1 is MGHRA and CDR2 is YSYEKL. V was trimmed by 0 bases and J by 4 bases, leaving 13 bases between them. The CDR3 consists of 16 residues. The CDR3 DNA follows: TGCGCCAGCAGCCAAGATCCCCCGGGGACATACAATGAGCAGTTCTTC. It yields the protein CASSQDPPGTYNEQFF.

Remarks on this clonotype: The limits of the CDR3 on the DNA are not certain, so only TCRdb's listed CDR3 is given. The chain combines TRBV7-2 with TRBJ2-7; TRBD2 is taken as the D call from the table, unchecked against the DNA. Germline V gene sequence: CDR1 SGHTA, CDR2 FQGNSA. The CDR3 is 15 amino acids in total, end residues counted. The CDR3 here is CASSFGPGLLYEQYF.

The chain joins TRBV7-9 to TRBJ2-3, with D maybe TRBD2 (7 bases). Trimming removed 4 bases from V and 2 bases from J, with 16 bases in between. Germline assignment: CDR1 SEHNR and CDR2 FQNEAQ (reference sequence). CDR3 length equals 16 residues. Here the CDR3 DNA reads TGTGCCAGCAGCTCCCCTGGGGGGGGCCCCACAGATACGCAGTATTTT. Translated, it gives CASSSPGGGPTDTQYF.